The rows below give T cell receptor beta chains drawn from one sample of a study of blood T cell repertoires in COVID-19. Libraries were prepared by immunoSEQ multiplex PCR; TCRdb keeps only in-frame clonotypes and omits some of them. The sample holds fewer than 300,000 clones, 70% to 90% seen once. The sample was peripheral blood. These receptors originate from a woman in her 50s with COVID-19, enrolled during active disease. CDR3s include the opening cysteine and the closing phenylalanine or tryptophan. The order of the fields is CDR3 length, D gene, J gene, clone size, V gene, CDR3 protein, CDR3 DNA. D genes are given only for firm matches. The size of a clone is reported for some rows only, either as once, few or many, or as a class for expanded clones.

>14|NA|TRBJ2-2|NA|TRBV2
CASSPDIGGGELFF
TGTGCCAGCAGTCCGGACATCGGCGGCGGGGAGCTGTTTTTT
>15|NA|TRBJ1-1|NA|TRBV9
CASSVVAHPNTEAFF
TGTGCCAGCAGCGTAGTTGCACACCCGAACACTGAAGCTTTCTTT
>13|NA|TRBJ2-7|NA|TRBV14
CASSQVGVGEQYF
TGTGCCAGCAGCCAAGTCGGGGTAGGCGAGCAGTACTTC
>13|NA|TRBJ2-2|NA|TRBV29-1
CSVQTGNTGELFF
TGCAGCGTTCAGACAGGGAACACCGGGGAGCTGTTTTTT
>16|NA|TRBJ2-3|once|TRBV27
CASSLSWRGGTDTQYF
TGTGCCAGCAGTTTATCGTGGCGGGGAGGCACAGATACGCAGTATTTT
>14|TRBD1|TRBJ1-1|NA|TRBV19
CASSADRMNTEAFF
TGTGCCAGTAGTGCGGACAGGATGAACACTGAAGCTTTCTTT
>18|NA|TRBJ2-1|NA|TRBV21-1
CASSSKTGLRAAGNEQFF
TGTGCCAGCAGCTCCAAAACGGGACTCCGAGCCGCCGGCAATGAGCAGTTCTTC
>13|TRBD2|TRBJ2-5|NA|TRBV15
CATSRGLEETQYF
TGTGCCACCAGCAGGGGACTAGAGGAGACCCAGTACTTC
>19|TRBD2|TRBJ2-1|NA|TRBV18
CASSPGRSGRVDAYNEQFF
TGTGCCAGCTCACCAGGACGCAGCGGGAGGGTAGATGCCTACAATGAGCAGTTCTTC
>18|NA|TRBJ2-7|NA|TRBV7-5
CVRSLERDPCLGRYEQYF
TGTGTCAGAAGCTTAGAGCGGGACCCCTGCCTAGGGAGGTACGAGCAGTACTTC
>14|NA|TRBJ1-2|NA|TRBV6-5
CASSYQGTNYGYTF
TGTGCCAGCAGTTACCAGGGCACCAACTATGGCTACACCTTC
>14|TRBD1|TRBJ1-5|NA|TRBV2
CASSDWDRGRPQHF
TGTGCCAGCAGTGATTGGGACAGGGGCCGGCCCCAGCATTTT
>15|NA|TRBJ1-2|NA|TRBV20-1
CSASDSGKSSYGYTF
TGCAGTGCTAGTGACTCAGGGAAGTCGAGCTATGGCTACACCTTC
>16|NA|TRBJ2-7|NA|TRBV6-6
CASSYSMAAKTYEQYF
TGTGCCAGCAGTTACTCAATGGCGGCAAAAACCTACGAGCAGTACTTC
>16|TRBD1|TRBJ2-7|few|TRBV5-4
CASSPGPGTGGYEQYF
TGTGCCAGCAGCCCGGGACCTGGGACAGGGGGCTACGAGCAGTACTTC